Sequencing of this T cell receptor beta chain was carried out in a study of spatial heterogeneity in lung cancer. Findings of the study overall: Expanded alpha and beta TCR counts within tumors tracked tumor mutation counts. Coverage of tumor T cells was estimated at about 7.4% for alpha chains and more than 11% for beta chains. Ubiquitous nonsynonymous mutations were tracked by counts of ubiquitous expanded TCRs, and regional ones by counts of regional expanded TCRs.

TCRdb ran MiXCR on the 5' RACE reads and lists one entry per CDR3 protein. The repertoire consists of 24,000 or so distinct CDR3 sequences, with 8% to 10% occurring once and the leading ten covering over 7%. The sample holds a few counts of this clonotype. What it recognizes is unknown. Stated time point: sample taken at primary tumor resection. Donation came from 70 or so patients with untreated early-stage non-small cell lung cancer. Whole RNA, which was extracted from tumor, nontumor lung tissue or frozen PBMC, was sequenced without any cell sorting. Germline assignment: CDR1 LGHDT and CDR2 YNNKEL (reference sequence). The CDR3 has 14 amino acids. The ends were cut back, 4 bases at V and 4 bases at J, with 13 bases in the middle.

Source: lung tumor tissue, taken at surgery. This clonotype was sampled from a male donor with early-stage non-small cell lung cancer. This sequence joins TRBV3-1 and TRBJ1-1, with unresolved D. The CDR3 sequence: CASSRVGSGTEAFF. The CDR3 region has the DNA TGTGCCAGCAGCCGCGTAGGGTCAGGCACTGAAGCTTTCTTT.